One T cell receptor (beta chain) is described in this entry. The target antigen is unknown. Time point of the sample: week 5, during vaccination. Doses consisted of 300 ug of mutant IDH1 20-mer peptide each, paired with topical imiquimod. The donors' diagnosis was new WHO grade 3 or 4 astrocytoma that was IDH1-mutant and ATRX-lost. CDR3 length: 14 amino acids. Trimming removed 6 bases from V and 4 bases from J; junction bases left unmatched: 6. Germline V gene lookup returns CDR1 SQVTM and CDR2 ANQGSEA. The data originate from a study of a mutant IDH1 vaccine in newly diagnosed glioma. Study-wide context: Vaccination began 4-6 weeks post radiotherapy alone, or with temozolomide cycles. Study-wide results and limits: Vaccination induced immune responses in around 93% of patients.

TCRdb's table, derived via immunoSEQ multiplex PCR, lists solely in-frame clones and lacks some. This table has approximately 57,000 clones, roughly 82% appearing once. The genes are TRBV29-1 and TRBJ2-7; 13 bases fit TRBD2. The TCR originated in a woman younger than 35 with glioma. Some clones in this sample may be carry-over from other donors' samples. The material was PBMCs, obtained from a glioma patient whose treatment included an IDH1 peptide vaccine. The CDR3, as DNA: TGCAGCGTAGGAAGACTAGCGGGAGGTTACGAGCAGTACTTC. Translated, it gives CSVGRLAGGYEQYF.